Below, 9 T cell receptor beta chains from the same sample are listed, as sequenced in a study of blood T cell repertoires in COVID-19. Here immunoSEQ multiplex PCR was the method, and the copy in TCRdb shows in-frame clones only, minus some. The sample carries some 300,000 clones, roughly 80% recorded once. Sequencing used peripheral blood. All receptors come from a woman between 50 and 59 years old with active or convalescent COVID-19.

The J gene is TRBJ2-1, the V gene TRBV29-1; D is ambiguous. The CDR3 spans 13 residues. The germline gives CDR1 SQVTM, CDR2 ANQGSEA. V lost 2 bases and J lost 5, with 10 bases in between. The CDR3 DNA is TGCAGCGTTGAAAGGAGTCAAGACAATGAGCAGTTCTTC. Translated: CSVERSQDNEQFF.

This clone has just a few counts. CDR3: CAISESWTGGTDTQYF. CDR3 nucleotide sequence: TGTGCCATCAGTGAGTCGTGGACAGGGGGCACAGATACGCAGTATTTT. This rearrangement joins TRBV10-3 to TRBJ2-3; 9 nucleotides align to TRBD1. J was trimmed by 1 base and V by 0 bases; bases with no gene match: 2. CDR1 and CDR2 from the germline V gene are ENHRY and SYGVKD. This CDR3 spans 16 amino acids.

The chain couples TRBV24-1 to TRBJ1-1, with D hard to call. Germline assignment: CDR1 KGHDR and CDR2 SFDVKD. V was clipped by 1 base and J by 4 bases, with 6 bases between them. The CDR3 has 13 amino acids. This CDR3 is CATSDLTGTEAFF. For the CDR3, the DNA is TGTGCCACCAGTGATTTAACGGGCACTGAAGCTTTCTTT.

This chain joins TRBV6-5 and TRBJ2-2; 7 bases map to TRBD2. The CDR3 has 15 residues. CDR1 is MNHEY and CDR2 is SVGAGI in the germline V gene. Trimming cost V 5 bases and J 0 bases; bases outside gene matches: 3. The DNA for the CDR3 is TGTGCCAGCAGTCTTCTAGCGGCGAACACCGGGGAGCTGTTTTTT. It yields the protein CASSLLAANTGELFF.

The rearrangement uses TRBV7-6 and TRBJ1-3; no firm D call. V lost 1 base and J lost 4, with 8 bases in between. Germline V CDR1 and CDR2: SGHVS, FNYEAQ. This CDR3 region has 14 residues. The CDR3: CASSLGSGGNTIYF. Written as DNA, the CDR3 is TGTGCCAGCAGCTTAGGTTCAGGCGGAAACACCATATATTTT.

This sequence joins TRBV4-2 and TRBJ2-5; TRBD1 aligns across 7 bases. The CDR3 loop spans 18 amino acids. V was clipped by 1 base and J by 2 bases; unmatched bases: 13. Germline V CDR1 and CDR2: LGHNA, YNFKEQ. The CDR3 here is CASSQVGGRGRFQETQYF. The CDR3 DNA reads as TGTGCCAGCAGCCAAGTAGGGGGCAGGGGACGTTTTCAAGAGACCCAGTACTTC.

This chain links TRBV28 with TRBJ1-1; D uncertain. The CDR3 sequence is 15 residues long. Trimming took off 10 bases at V and 0 bases at J, with 18 bases between the two ends. In germline, CDR1 is MDHEN, CDR2 SYDVKM. The CDR3 DNA sequence: TGTGCCATCAGAACCCGACACCTCTTGAACACTGAAGCTTTCTTT. Encoded protein: CAIRTRHLLNTEAFF.

This chain connects TRBV6-1 to TRBJ2-6; D perhaps matches TRBD1 (6 bases). The germline V and J ends were trimmed by 3 bases and 0 bases, with 6 bases remaining between them. CDR1 is MNHNS and CDR2 is SASEGT in the germline V gene. The CDR3 contains 15 residues. The CDR3, as DNA: TGTGCCAGCAGTGAGGGGGCCTCTGGGGCCAACGTCCTGACTTTC. Translated, it gives CASSEGASGANVLTF.

This rearrangement joins TRBV19 to TRBJ2-7, with D perhaps matching TRBD1 (6 bases). The CDR3 is 14 amino acids. The V and J ends lost 4 bases and 7 bases respectively, with 17 bases between them. CDR1 is LNHDA and CDR2 is SQIVND in the germline V gene (reference sequence). This CDR3 is CASSTGRGIGEQYF. CDR3 coding DNA: TGTGCCAGTAGTACGGGCAGGGGAATCGGGGAGCAGTACTTC.